The 11 T cell receptor beta chains listed next were all sequenced from one sample in a study of beta chain features in type 1 diabetes. Broader study findings: Researchers report that Type 1 diabetes patients had moderately but significantly shorter TCRB CDR3s across all four CD4+ subsets.

Expressed TCRB transcripts were sequenced because the isolated RNA had all been reverse transcribed beforehand. Method: immunoSEQ multiplex PCR; TCRdb's copy keeps in-frame clones and lacks some. Among 600,000 or so clones listed, under 15% were seen once. These receptors are not linked to any known antigen. The sequencing sample was made of naive CD4+ T cells from blood. The receptors shown here come from a man younger than 40 with type 1 diabetes.

This chain links TRBV6-5 with TRBJ1-2; maybe TRBD1 (6 bases). Germline CDR1 MNHEY, CDR2 SVGAGI. V was cut by 5 bases and J by 7 bases, with 14 bases left in between. The CDR3 totals 13 residues. CDR3 in DNA: TGTGCCAGCAGTGTACAGGGATGGGGTGGCTACACCTTC. Protein: CASSVQGWGGYTF.

This chain links TRBV7-2 with TRBJ2-1; D is possibly TRBD1 (5 bases). CDR3 length: 14 residues. Trimming removed 0 bases from V and 7 bases from J, with 10 bases in between. The germline V gene encodes CDR1 SGHTA and CDR2 FQGNSA. The CDR3 loop is CASSLARQSNEQFF. The CDR3 DNA reads as TGTGCCAGCAGCTTAGCGCGACAGTCGAATGAGCAGTTCTTC.

The chain uses TRBV7-9 and TRBJ1-2, with 7 bases fitting TRBD1. Germline V CDR1 and CDR2: SEHNR, FQNEAQ (reference sequence). J gave up 7 bases and V 1 base, and 3 bases lay outside the gene matches. The CDR3 is 13 residues long. CDR3 in DNA: TGTGCCAGCAGCTTAGAGGGGGCGCGTGGCTACACCTTC. As protein: CASSLEGARGYTF. The full variable domain, with the rest looked up from reference TRBV7-9 and TRBJ1-2, is DTGVSQNPRHKITKRGQNVTFRCDPISEHNRLYWYRQTLGQGPEFLTYFQNEAQLEKSRLLSDRFSAERPKGSFSTLEIQRTEQGDSAMYLCASSLEGARGYTFGSGTRLTVV.

This clone has more than one count but fewer than ten. V is TRBV6-5 and J is TRBJ1-2; D gene uncertain. V was shortened by 6 bases and J by 4 bases, with 6 bases between the two germline ends. Per germline, CDR1 MNHEY and CDR2 SVGAGI. The CDR3 loop spans 11 amino acids. CDR3: CASSSLYGYTF. For the CDR3, the DNA is TGTGCCAGCAGCTCCCTCTATGGCTACACCTTC.

The rearrangement uses TRBV7-2 and TRBJ1-2; possibly TRBD1 for D (6 bases). CDR1 and CDR2 from the germline V gene are SGHTA and FQGNSA. Deletions cut 4 bases from V and 5 bases from J, with 14 bases between. The CDR3 has 14 residues. In nucleotides, the CDR3 is TGTGCCAGCAGCTACGGACAGAGCCGATATGGCTACACCTTC. Its protein product is CASSYGQSRYGYTF.

This clone was seen a handful of times. The rearrangement joins TRBV10-2 to TRBJ1-1; no clear D gene. V lost 6 bases to trimming and J lost 5 bases, with 13 bases between them. The germline V gene encodes CDR1 WSHSY and CDR2 SAAADI. The CDR3 loop spans 13 amino acids. The CDR3, as DNA: TGCGCCAGCAGAAAGGACCGGGCAACTGAAGCTTTCTTT. Translating it yields CASRKDRATEAFF.

The sample holds a few counts of this clone. This chain joins TRBV30 and TRBJ1-2; maybe TRBD1 (5 bases). Germline lookup yields CDR1 GTSNPN and CDR2 SVGIG (reference sequence). V was trimmed by 0 bases and J by 3 bases, leaving 8 bases between them. CDR3 length: 13 residues. CDR3 DNA sequence: TGTGCCTGGAGTGTATACAGGCACTATGGCTACACCTTC. This encodes CAWSVYRHYGYTF.

As to this clone: The same CDR3 also results from other DNA sequences found in this sample. This chain connects TRBV19 to TRBJ2-2; TRBD2 is a possible D gene (6 bases). V lost 3 bases to trimming and J lost 5 bases, with 13 bases between them. CDR1 is LNHDA and CDR2 is SQIVND in the germline V gene (reference sequence). The CDR3 consists of 15 residues. CDR3 protein: CASSMEGSRTGELFF. CDR3 in DNA: TGTGCCAGTAGTATGGAGGGGTCTCGGACCGGGGAGCTGTTTTTT.

The genes are TRBV28 and TRBJ1-2; 8 nucleotides agree with TRBD1. With 6 bases clipped from V and 8 bases from J, the junction kept 11 bases outside the gene matches. The length of the CDR3 is 14 residues. CDR1 and CDR2 (germline): MDHEN, SYDVKM. As DNA, the CDR3 is TGTGCCAGCAGCTTAGCGGACAGGGTACACGGCTACACCTTC. Translation gives CASSLADRVHGYTF.

The chain has TRBV5-1 and TRBJ2-5, with D possibly being TRBD1 or TRBD2 (5 bases each). V lost 4 bases and J 5 bases, leaving 12 bases between the germline ends. Germline CDR1 reads SGHRS; CDR2 reads YFSETQ. The CDR3 is made up of 13 amino acids. This chain's CDR3 is CASSRGPGETQYF. CDR3 coding DNA: TGCGCCAGCAGCCGGGGACCGGGGGAGACCCAGTACTTC.

This clone was observed a few times. The chain joins TRBV11-3 to TRBJ2-1, with no clear D. Germline lookup yields CDR1 SGHNT and CDR2 YENEEA. V shed 3 bases and J shed 4 bases, with 4 bases lying between them. This CDR3 has 12 residues. The CDR3 protein is CASSFRYNEQFF. Here the CDR3 DNA reads TGTGCCAGCAGCTTTAGATACAATGAGCAGTTCTTC.